This T cell receptor beta chain came from a study of blood T cell repertoires in COVID-19. Background on the study: Sites in the United States, Italy and Spain provided acute and convalescent COVID-19 samples. Nucleic acid was either cDNA or gDNA, and it came from T cells, B-cell-depleted T cells, or PBMCs.

The assay was immunoSEQ multiplex PCR, and TCRdb's table has in-frame clones only and misses some. This sample has under 75,000 clones, with about 81% found just once. The V end was cut by 4 bases, the J end by 3 bases, with 19 bases between. The CDR3 is 18 residues long. CDR1 and CDR2 from the germline V gene are LGHDT and YNNKEL (reference sequence). The chain recombines TRBV3-1 (or the pseudogene TRBV3-2) with TRBJ2-6; D might be TRBD1 (5 bases). The receptor was derived from a man at least 80 years old with acute or convalescent COVID-19. The sample taken for sequencing was peripheral blood. CDR3 DNA: TGTGCCAGCAGCCTACCGGGTCGGCAGGGTAGTGGGGCCAACGTCCTGACTTTC. Its protein product is CASSLPGRQGSGANVLTF.